The following is a T cell receptor (beta chain) sequence with its context. Its antigen is not identified. The data are from a study of siplizumab effects on memory and regulatory T cells. Study-wide results and caveats: Of the alloreactive clones, only a minor fraction mapped to unstimulated subsets. Apparently key alloresponse contributors, naive T cells also seemed more diverse than memory cells. Siplizumab, the agent tested, significantly reduced alloreactive sequences traceable to unstimulated CD4+ memory cells.

The CDR3 is made up of 14 amino acids. J gave up 9 bases and V 6 bases, and 7 bases lay outside the gene matches. Germline CDR1 reads MDHEN; CDR2 reads SYDVKM. Per-sample assaying covered roughly 93,000 TCR templates. Repertoires were generated with immunoSEQ multiplex PCR, while TCRdb's copy carries only in-frame clones and drops some. The table includes under 85,000 clones, about 87% detected once. This clonotype was sampled from a human donor in good health. The sample comprised Tregs sorted from blood. The chain combines TRBV28 with TRBJ2-7; 14 bases align to TRBD2. The CDR3 region is CASRVGLAGDGQYF. Here the CDR3 DNA reads TGTGCCAGCAGAGTGGGACTAGCGGGAGATGGGCAGTACTTC.